A selection of T cell receptor beta chains follows, all from one sample in a study of cytomegalovirus exposure and HLA in healthy donors. Only in-frame clones appear in the TCRdb table, and some are missing; sequencing was by immunoSEQ multiplex PCR. The table includes approximately 150,000 clones, around 79% detected once. Material: PBMCs. Receptor source: a man aged 45-60 years in good health and CMV-seropositive. Both conserved end residues are part of each CDR3. The order of the fields is CDR3 length, D gene, clone size, J gene, V gene, CDR3 DNA, CDR3 protein. A D gene is named only where the DNA matches it firmly. Size is omitted from some rows. Given values are once, few, many or a class for expanded clones.

18,-,-,TRBJ2-3,TRBV27,TGTGCCAGCAGTTTACCCTCCGGGAGAGGGCCCGACACAGATACGCAGTATTTT,CASSLPSGRGPDTDTQYF
13,TRBD2,-,TRBJ2-3,TRBV19,TGTGCCAGTAGTAAGCCGGGGGGAGATACGCAGTATTTT,CASSKPGGDTQYF
13,TRBD2,-,TRBJ2-7,TRBV27,TGTGCCAGCAGTCTAGCGGGAGGGTACGAGCAGTACTTC,CASSLAGGYEQYF
15,TRBD1,few,TRBJ2-7,TRBV5-1,TGCGCCAGCAGCTGGCCGGGACAGGGGATCTACGAGCAGTACTTC,CASSWPGQGIYEQYF
14,TRBD2,-,TRBJ2-7,TRBV14,TGTGCCAGCAGCCGAACTAGCGGGAGAGGCGAGCAGTACTTC,CASSRTSGRGEQYF
16,TRBD2,-,TRBJ2-7,TRBV10-3,TGTGCCATCAGTCGCCTAGCGGGAGTTATGTCCTACGAGCAGTACTTC,CAISRLAGVMSYEQYF
15,TRBD1,-,TRBJ2-5,TRBV6-6,TGTGCCAGCAGACAAGGACAGGGTCGTCAGGAGACCCAGTACTTC,CASRQGQGRQETQYF
14,-,-,TRBJ1-1,TRBV9,TGTGCCAGCAGCGTATCCGGGATGAGCACTGAAGCTTTCTTT,CASSVSGMSTEAFF
15,TRBD1,-,TRBJ2-7,TRBV5-1,TGCGCCAGCAGCACAACAGGGGACCACCGCTACGAGCAGTACTTC,CASSTTGDHRYEQYF
14,-,-,TRBJ1-3,TRBV5-1,TGCGCCAGCAAAACAGGGTCTGCGGGAAACACCATATATTTT,CASKTGSAGNTIYF
18,TRBD2,-,TRBJ2-3,TRBV11-3,TGTGCCAGCAGCTTAGGCAGAATGGGGCTAGCGGGAGAAGATACGCAGTATTTT,CASSLGRMGLAGEDTQYF
16,-,-,TRBJ1-2,TRBV10-1,TGCGCCAGCAGGCACCAGGAGGACCGACCAAACTATGGCTACACCTTC,CASRHQEDRPNYGYTF
14,-,-,TRBJ2-3,TRBV5-1,TGCGCCAGCAGCTTGGAGCTTAGCACAGATACGCAGTATTTT,CASSLELSTDTQYF
14,-,-,TRBJ2-5,TRBV9,TGTGCCAGCAGCGTAGGCGCGGTCCAAGAGACCCAGTACTTC,CASSVGAVQETQYF
17,TRBD1,once,TRBJ1-4,TRBV30,TGTGCCTGGAGCGGAAACCCCGGGACAGGAAACCTTGAAAAACTGTTTTTT,CAWSGNPGTGNLEKLFF
12,-,-,TRBJ2-7,TRBV2,TGTGCCAGCCACTCCGCAGGCTACGAGCAGTACTTC,CASHSAGYEQYF
14,-,-,TRBJ2-7,TRBV28,TGTGCCACCAGGCCACGGGAAGATTCCTACGAGCAGTACTTC,CATRPREDSYEQYF
13,-,-,TRBJ2-3,TRBV10-3,TGTGCCATCAGTTCGAGCGCCGCAGATACGCAGTATTTT,CAISSSAADTQYF